The source of this TCR beta chain is a study of blood T cell repertoires in COVID-19. As for the study in general: Researchers got acute and convalescent COVID-19 samples from the United States, Italy and Spain.

In the authors' workflow: Cell counts per sample came from amplifying reference gene primers. Generated by immunoSEQ multiplex PCR, the TCRdb table keeps only in-frame clones and is missing some. The V and J calls and clone size come from that table; D and trimming were worked out from the DNA. The repertoire has 250,000 to 300,000 clones, 89% of them found once; the top ten carry 2% to 2.5%. The CDR3 spans 16 residues. V lost 3 bases and J lost 5, with 17 bases in between. In germline, CDR1 is SGHKS, CDR2 YYEKEE (reference sequence). This receptor was identified in a man aged 50 or older with acute or convalescent COVID-19. Sequencing input: peripheral blood. The rearrangement joins TRBV5-5 to TRBJ2-2; TRBD1 is a possible D gene (6 bases). The chain's CDR3 is CASSYSGVTTTGELFF. In DNA, the CDR3 is TGTGCCAGCAGCTATTCAGGGGTTACGACAACCGGGGAGCTGTTTTTT. Variable domain in full (rest from reference TRBV5-5 and TRBJ2-2): DAGVTQSPTHLIKTRGQQVTLRCSPISGHKSVSWYQQVLGQGPQFIFQYYEKEERGRGNFPDRFSARQFPNYSSELNVNALLLGDSALYLCASSYSGVTTTGELFFGEGSRLTVL.